A selection of T cell receptor beta chains follows, all from one sample in a study of cytomegalovirus exposure and HLA in healthy donors. Assay used: immunoSEQ multiplex PCR; TCRdb lists only in-frame clones, some missing. The sample yields roughly 120,000 clones, roughly nine tenths seen once. Sequenced input: PBMCs. All receptors derive from a young woman in good health and CMV-seronegative. The CDR3 runs from the conserved cysteine through the conserved F or W. The D gene is left open where the match is weak. Clone size, where shown, is once, few, many, or a class for clones that have expanded.

TRBV6-5,-,TRBJ2-1,-,CASRKLVQGEQFF,TGTGCCAGCAGAAAATTAGTTCAGGGTGAGCAGTTCTTC
TRBV6-5,TRBD1,TRBJ2-1,-,CASSYGDSISYNEQFF,TGTGCCAGCAGTTACGGGGACAGTATCTCCTACAATGAGCAGTTCTTC
TRBV4-3,-,TRBJ2-1,-,CASSQSLARNYYNEQFF,TGCGCCAGCAGCCAATCCCTAGCGAGAAACTACTACAATGAGCAGTTCTTC
TRBV5-1,-,TRBJ2-7,-,CASSLVVGEASYEQYF,TGCGCCAGCAGCTTGGTTGTGGGGGAGGCGTCCTACGAGCAGTACTTC
TRBV7-2,TRBD1,TRBJ2-5,-,CASRRDRASQETQYF,TGTGCCAGCAGGCGGGACAGGGCCTCCCAAGAGACCCAGTACTTC
TRBV4-1,TRBD1,TRBJ1-4,-,CASSQVGQGGEKLFF,TGCGCCAGCAGCCAAGTGGGACAGGGGGGAGAAAAACTGTTTTTT
TRBV27,TRBD2,TRBJ2-1,-,CASSPKGQRVASGGAYNEQFF,TGTGCCAGCAGTCCCAAGGGGCAGCGGGTGGCTAGCGGGGGGGCCTACAATGAGCAGTTCTTC
TRBV7-2,-,TRBJ2-2,-,CASSLGQGLSTGELFF,TGTGCCAGCAGCTTAGGCCAGGGGCTATCCACCGGGGAGCTGTTTTTT
TRBV7-2,TRBD2,TRBJ2-7,-,CASTERGRPEQYF,TGTGCCAGCACCGAGCGGGGGCGCCCCGAGCAGTACTTC
TRBV30,-,TRBJ2-7,once,CAWSVQGRTYEQYF,TGTGCCTGGAGTGTACAGGGCAGGACCTACGAGCAGTACTTC
TRBV6-6,TRBD1,TRBJ2-7,-,CASKRQGLEQYF,TGTGCCAGCAAGAGACAGGGCCTTGAGCAGTACTTC
TRBV7-2,-,TRBJ2-3,-,CASSLVASYSTDTQYF,TGTGCCAGCAGCTTAGTTGCTTCCTATAGCACAGATACGCAGTATTTT
TRBV19,TRBD1,TRBJ2-7,-,CASSGTGTGNAYEQYF,TGTGCCAGTAGTGGTACCGGGACAGGGAATGCCTACGAGCAGTACTTC
TRBV27,-,TRBJ2-7,few,CASSLGRFGDFYEQYF,TGTGCCAGCAGTTTGGGGCGATTCGGAGACTTCTACGAGCAGTACTTC
TRBV19,TRBD1,TRBJ1-2,-,CASSKPGQRSYGYTF,TGTGCCAGTAGTAAGCCGGGACAGAGATCCTATGGCTACACCTTC
TRBV29-1,-,TRBJ1-1,-,CSAETLMNTEAFF,TGCAGCGCTGAGACACTTATGAACACTGAAGCTTTCTTT
TRBV13,-,TRBJ2-3,-,CASSRTASTDTQYF,TGTGCCAGCAGCCGGACAGCGAGCACAGATACGCAGTATTTT
TRBV5-1,TRBD2,TRBJ2-1,once,CASSLLAGGNEQFF,TGCGCCAGCAGCTTACTAGCGGGGGGGAATGAGCAGTTCTTC
TRBV9,-,TRBJ1-1,-,CASSVAPENTEAFF,TGTGCCAGCAGCGTAGCCCCAGAGAACACTGAAGCTTTCTTT
TRBV5-1,TRBD2,TRBJ2-4,-,CASSTGLAGVDDKNIQYF,TGCGCCAGCAGCACTGGACTAGCGGGAGTCGACGACAAAAACATTCAGTACTTC
TRBV5-6,-,TRBJ1-5,-,CASSLRGANQPQHF,TGTGCCAGCAGCTTGCGGGGGGCCAATCAGCCCCAGCATTTT
TRBV4-3,-,TRBJ2-2,-,CASSQGFSFTGELFF,TGCGCCAGCAGCCAAGGTTTCAGTTTCACCGGGGAGCTGTTTTTT
TRBV28,-,TRBJ2-3,-,CASSLPQIPDTQYF,TGTGCCAGCAGTTTACCCCAGATCCCAGATACGCAGTATTTT
TRBV30,TRBD1,TRBJ1-4,-,CAWSATGAYEKLFF,TGTGCCTGGAGTGCGACAGGGGCGTATGAAAAACTGTTTTTT
TRBV5-4,-,TRBJ2-1,-,CASNSGLSSYNEQFF,TGTGCCAGCAACTCGGGACTTAGCTCCTACAATGAGCAGTTCTTC
TRBV7-2,TRBD1,TRBJ2-7,-,CASSRSGTGYYEQYF,TGTGCCAGCAGCCGATCCGGGACAGGGTACTACGAGCAGTACTTC
TRBV7-9,TRBD1,TRBJ1-1,-,CASSWTGTDEAFF,TGTGCCAGCAGCTGGACAGGGACGGATGAAGCTTTCTTT
TRBV6-5,TRBD1,TRBJ2-7,-,CASTSFGTGNEQYF,TGTGCCAGCACCTCCTTCGGGACAGGGAACGAGCAGTACTTC